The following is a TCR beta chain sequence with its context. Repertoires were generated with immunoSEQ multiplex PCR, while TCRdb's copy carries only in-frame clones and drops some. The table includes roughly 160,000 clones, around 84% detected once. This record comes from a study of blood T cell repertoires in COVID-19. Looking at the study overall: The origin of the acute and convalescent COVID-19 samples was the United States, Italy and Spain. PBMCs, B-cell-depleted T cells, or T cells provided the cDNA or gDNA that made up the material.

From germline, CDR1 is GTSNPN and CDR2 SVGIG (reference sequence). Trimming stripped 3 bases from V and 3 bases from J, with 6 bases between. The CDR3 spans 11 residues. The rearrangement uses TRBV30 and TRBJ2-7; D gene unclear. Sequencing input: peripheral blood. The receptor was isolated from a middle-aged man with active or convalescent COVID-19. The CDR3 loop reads CAWSPNYEQYF. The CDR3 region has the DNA TGTGCCTGGAGCCCCAACTACGAGCAGTACTTC.